These T cell receptor beta chains were read from a single sample in a study of blood T cell repertoires in COVID-19. Here immunoSEQ multiplex PCR was the method, and the copy in TCRdb shows in-frame clones only, minus some. The repertoire includes about 190,000 clones, about 75% of them detected once, and about 25% sits in the top ten. Sequencing was carried out using peripheral blood. The receptors here all came from a woman in her seventies with acute or convalescent COVID-19. Each CDR3 is given with its conserved first and last residue. D genes are given only for firm matches. Clone size, where shown, is once, few, many, or a class for clones that have expanded.

clone_size: .; d_call: .; j_call: TRBJ2-5; v_call: TRBV2; cdr3_aa: CASNENRPPRVTQYF; cdr3_nt: TGTGCCAGCAATGAGAACAGGCCACCACGGGTGACCCAGTACTTC
clone_size: .; d_call: .; j_call: TRBJ1-5; v_call: TRBV30; cdr3_aa: CAWRAGNNQPQHF; cdr3_nt: TGTGCCTGGAGAGCCGGGAACAATCAGCCCCAGCATTTT
clone_size: .; d_call: TRBD2; j_call: TRBJ2-1; v_call: TRBV6-5; cdr3_aa: CASSLVAGGANEQFF; cdr3_nt: TGTGCCAGCAGTCTTGTTGCGGGGGGAGCAAATGAGCAGTTCTTC
clone_size: .; d_call: .; j_call: TRBJ1-6; v_call: TRBV5-1; cdr3_aa: CASSREGSHNSPLHF; cdr3_nt: TGCGCCAGCAGCCGGGAGGGGTCCCATAATTCACCCCTCCACTTT
clone_size: .; d_call: TRBD1; j_call: TRBJ1-2; v_call: TRBV19; cdr3_aa: CASSLRDSAPLTNYGYTF; cdr3_nt: TGTGCCAGTAGCCTCCGGGACAGCGCGCCGTTAACTAACTATGGCTACACCTTC
clone_size: once; d_call: .; j_call: TRBJ2-1; v_call: TRBV25-1; cdr3_aa: CASSDVEQFF; cdr3_nt: TGTGCCAGCAGTGACGTAGAGCAGTTCTTC
clone_size: .; d_call: .; j_call: TRBJ2-2; v_call: TRBV4-1; cdr3_aa: CASSQVSHRYTGELFF; cdr3_nt: TGCGCCAGCAGCCAAGTGAGCCACAGATACACCGGGGAGCTGTTTTTT
clone_size: .; d_call: TRBD1; j_call: TRBJ1-4; v_call: TRBV3-1/TRBV3-2; cdr3_aa: CASSYGTGLSAEKLFF; cdr3_nt: TGTGCCAGCAGCTACGGGACAGGGTTGTCCGCTGAAAAACTGTTTTTT
clone_size: .; d_call: TRBD2; j_call: TRBJ2-7; v_call: TRBV6-5; cdr3_aa: CASSRIAGAYEQYF; cdr3_nt: TGTGCCAGCAGTCGGATAGCGGGTGCCTACGAGCAGTACTTC
clone_size: .; d_call: .; j_call: TRBJ2-5; v_call: TRBV29-1; cdr3_aa: CSAREGQETQYF; cdr3_nt: TGCAGCGCCCGGGAAGGGCAAGAGACCCAGTACTTC
clone_size: .; d_call: .; j_call: TRBJ2-6; v_call: TRBV5-4; cdr3_aa: CAGGMSSGANVLTF; cdr3_nt: TGTGCCGGGGGGATGAGCTCTGGGGCCAACGTCCTGACTTTC
clone_size: .; d_call: .; j_call: TRBJ2-7; v_call: TRBV5-6; cdr3_aa: CASSQGTFTYEQYF; cdr3_nt: TGTGCCAGCAGCCAGGGGACCTTTACCTACGAGCAGTACTTC
clone_size: .; d_call: .; j_call: TRBJ1-1; v_call: TRBV18; cdr3_aa: CASSPTGTLVGTEAFF; cdr3_nt: TGTGCCAGCTCACCAACAGGGACACTGGTGGGCACTGAAGCTTTCTTT
clone_size: .; d_call: .; j_call: TRBJ2-7; v_call: TRBV3-1/TRBV3-2; cdr3_aa: CASSLTGTTYEQYF; cdr3_nt: TGTGCCAGCAGCCTAACAGGAACCACCTACGAGCAGTACTTC
clone_size: few; d_call: .; j_call: TRBJ2-1; v_call: TRBV19; cdr3_aa: CASSLTPAGVAYNEQFF; cdr3_nt: TGTGCCAGTAGTCTGACTCCAGCAGGGGTCGCCTACAATGAGCAGTTCTTC
clone_size: .; d_call: .; j_call: TRBJ2-4; v_call: TRBV5-1; cdr3_aa: CASRGEAKNIQYF; cdr3_nt: TGCGCCAGCCGAGGCGAAGCCAAAAACATTCAGTACTTC
clone_size: .; d_call: .; j_call: TRBJ2-5; v_call: TRBV3-1/TRBV3-2; cdr3_aa: CASSQDRGETQYF; cdr3_nt: TGTGCCAGCAGCCAAGACCGAGGTGAGACCCAGTACTTC
clone_size: .; d_call: TRBD2; j_call: TRBJ2-3; v_call: TRBV2; cdr3_aa: CASSEFSGSRTDTQYF; cdr3_nt: TGTGCCAGCAGTGAATTTAGCGGGAGCCGCACAGATACGCAGTATTTT
clone_size: .; d_call: .; j_call: TRBJ1-2; v_call: TRBV3-1/TRBV3-2; cdr3_aa: CASSPDPGDGYTF; cdr3_nt: TGTGCCAGCAGCCCCGATCCAGGGGATGGCTACACCTTC
clone_size: few; d_call: .; j_call: TRBJ1-3; v_call: TRBV4-2; cdr3_aa: CASSEREVARNTIYF; cdr3_nt: TGTGCCAGCAGCGAAAGAGAGGTCGCCAGAAACACCATATATTTT
clone_size: .; d_call: .; j_call: TRBJ2-3; v_call: TRBV30; cdr3_aa: CAWSAALAASTDTQYF; cdr3_nt: TGTGCCTGGAGTGCGGCACTAGCAGCTAGCACAGATACGCAGTATTTT
clone_size: .; d_call: .; j_call: TRBJ2-1; v_call: TRBV18; cdr3_aa: CASSPDQGYNEQFF; cdr3_nt: TGTGCCAGCTCACCAGATCAGGGGTACAATGAGCAGTTCTTC
clone_size: .; d_call: TRBD1; j_call: TRBJ1-4; v_call: TRBV6-1; cdr3_aa: CASSAYKTGQGNEKLFF; cdr3_nt: TGTGCCAGCAGTGCTTATAAAACGGGACAGGGAAATGAAAAACTGTTTTTT
clone_size: .; d_call: TRBD2; j_call: TRBJ2-7; v_call: TRBV7-9; cdr3_aa: CASSLPGGPREQYF; cdr3_nt: TGTGCCAGCAGCTTACCGGGAGGCCCCCGCGAGCAGTACTTC
clone_size: .; d_call: .; j_call: TRBJ2-5; v_call: TRBV10-3; cdr3_aa: CAINGAVEETQYF; cdr3_nt: TGTGCCATCAATGGGGCAGTAGAAGAGACCCAGTACTTC
clone_size: .; d_call: TRBD1; j_call: TRBJ2-7; v_call: TRBV19; cdr3_aa: CASKGDRGREQYF; cdr3_nt: TGTGCCAGTAAGGGGGACAGGGGGCGCGAGCAGTACTTC
clone_size: few; d_call: .; j_call: TRBJ2-7; v_call: TRBV2; cdr3_aa: CASSQQGYEQYF; cdr3_nt: TGTGCCAGCAGTCAACAGGGCTACGAGCAGTACTTC
clone_size: .; d_call: .; j_call: TRBJ1-2; v_call: TRBV7-8; cdr3_aa: CASSLVSGGNYGYTF; cdr3_nt: TGTGCCAGCAGCTTAGTGTCGGGTGGGAACTATGGCTACACCTTC
clone_size: few; d_call: TRBD1; j_call: TRBJ1-5; v_call: TRBV30; cdr3_aa: CAWSSDRGPNQPQHF; cdr3_nt: TGTGCCTGGAGTTCGGACAGGGGGCCCAATCAGCCCCAGCATTTT
clone_size: .; d_call: .; j_call: TRBJ1-3; v_call: TRBV6-5; cdr3_aa: CASSASTSSGNTIYF; cdr3_nt: TGTGCCAGCAGCGCGTCCACCTCCTCTGGAAACACCATATATTTT
clone_size: .; d_call: .; j_call: TRBJ2-1; v_call: TRBV24-1; cdr3_aa: CATSDLGEGGRGQFF; cdr3_nt: TGTGCCACCAGTGATTTGGGGGAAGGAGGGCGAGGGCAGTTCTTC
clone_size: .; d_call: .; j_call: TRBJ2-5; v_call: TRBV5-1; cdr3_aa: CASSLESRQVPVETQYF; cdr3_nt: TGCGCCAGCAGCTTGGAATCCCGACAGGTCCCGGTTGAGACCCAGTACTTC
clone_size: .; d_call: .; j_call: TRBJ1-2; v_call: TRBV28; cdr3_aa: CAAGGDFPRRVYGYTF; cdr3_nt: TGTGCCGCGGGCGGGGATTTTCCTAGGAGGGTATATGGCTACACCTTC
clone_size: .; d_call: TRBD2; j_call: TRBJ2-7; v_call: TRBV5-1; cdr3_aa: CASSFSGSDEQYF; cdr3_nt: TGCGCCAGCAGCTTTAGCGGGTCCGATGAGCAGTACTTC
clone_size: .; d_call: TRBD1; j_call: TRBJ1-6; v_call: TRBV7-9; cdr3_aa: CASSLNRGNRSPLHF; cdr3_nt: TGTGCCAGCAGCCTAAACAGGGGGAACCGTTCACCCCTCCACTTT
clone_size: .; d_call: TRBD1; j_call: TRBJ2-5; v_call: TRBV6-6; cdr3_aa: CASSETDRGQETQYF; cdr3_nt: TGTGCCAGCAGTGAGACGGACAGGGGACAGGAGACCCAGTACTTC
clone_size: .; d_call: TRBD2; j_call: TRBJ2-2; v_call: TRBV6-5; cdr3_aa: CASRPLARTGELFF; cdr3_nt: TGTGCCAGCAGGCCACTAGCGCGGACCGGGGAGCTGTTTTTT
clone_size: .; d_call: TRBD1; j_call: TRBJ2-1; v_call: TRBV7-2; cdr3_aa: CASSRRTGGNEQFF; cdr3_nt: TGTGCCAGCAGCCGTCGGACAGGGGGCAATGAGCAGTTCTTC
clone_size: .; d_call: TRBD1; j_call: TRBJ1-3; v_call: TRBV18; cdr3_aa: CASSPGLDRAAGNTIYF; cdr3_nt: TGTGCCAGCTCACCAGGGTTGGACAGGGCAGCTGGAAACACCATATATTTT
clone_size: few; d_call: .; j_call: TRBJ2-2; v_call: TRBV30; cdr3_aa: CAWRELGAAGTGELFF; cdr3_nt: TGTGCCTGGAGAGAGTTGGGAGCGGCGGGCACCGGGGAGCTGTTTTTT
clone_size: .; d_call: .; j_call: TRBJ2-7; v_call: TRBV2; cdr3_aa: CASSDRSYEQYF; cdr3_nt: TGTGCCAGCAGTGACAGAAGCTACGAGCAGTACTTC
clone_size: once; d_call: TRBD2; j_call: TRBJ2-7; v_call: TRBV7-6; cdr3_aa: CASSLLAGTSGNLPDREQYF; cdr3_nt: TGTGCCAGCAGCTTATTGGCCGGGACTAGCGGGAATTTGCCAGATAGGGAGCAGTACTTC
clone_size: .; d_call: TRBD1; j_call: TRBJ1-4; v_call: TRBV19; cdr3_aa: CASSPGTGYSYEKLFF; cdr3_nt: TGTGCCAGTAGTCCCGGGACAGGTTATAGTTATGAAAAACTGTTTTTT
clone_size: few; d_call: TRBD2; j_call: TRBJ2-5; v_call: TRBV5-1; cdr3_aa: CASSEPGGETQYF; cdr3_nt: TGCGCCAGCAGCGAACCGGGAGGAGAGACCCAGTACTTC
clone_size: .; d_call: TRBD1; j_call: TRBJ1-1; v_call: TRBV3-1/TRBV3-2; cdr3_aa: CASSPRDRLNTEAFF; cdr3_nt: TGTGCCAGCAGCCCTAGGGACAGACTGAACACTGAAGCTTTCTTT
clone_size: .; d_call: TRBD2; j_call: TRBJ2-7; v_call: TRBV9; cdr3_aa: CASSVASGGSPYEQYF; cdr3_nt: TGTGCCAGCAGCGTAGCCTCGGGGGGGTCACCATACGAGCAGTACTTC
clone_size: .; d_call: .; j_call: TRBJ1-4; v_call: TRBV2; cdr3_aa: CASSAQVKLFF; cdr3_nt: TGTGCCAGCAGTGCACAGGTCAAACTGTTTTTT
clone_size: once; d_call: TRBD1; j_call: TRBJ1-6; v_call: TRBV7-3; cdr3_aa: CASSYGTATQGSPLHF; cdr3_nt: TGTGCCAGCAGCTACGGGACAGCAACGCAAGGTTCACCCCTCCACTTT